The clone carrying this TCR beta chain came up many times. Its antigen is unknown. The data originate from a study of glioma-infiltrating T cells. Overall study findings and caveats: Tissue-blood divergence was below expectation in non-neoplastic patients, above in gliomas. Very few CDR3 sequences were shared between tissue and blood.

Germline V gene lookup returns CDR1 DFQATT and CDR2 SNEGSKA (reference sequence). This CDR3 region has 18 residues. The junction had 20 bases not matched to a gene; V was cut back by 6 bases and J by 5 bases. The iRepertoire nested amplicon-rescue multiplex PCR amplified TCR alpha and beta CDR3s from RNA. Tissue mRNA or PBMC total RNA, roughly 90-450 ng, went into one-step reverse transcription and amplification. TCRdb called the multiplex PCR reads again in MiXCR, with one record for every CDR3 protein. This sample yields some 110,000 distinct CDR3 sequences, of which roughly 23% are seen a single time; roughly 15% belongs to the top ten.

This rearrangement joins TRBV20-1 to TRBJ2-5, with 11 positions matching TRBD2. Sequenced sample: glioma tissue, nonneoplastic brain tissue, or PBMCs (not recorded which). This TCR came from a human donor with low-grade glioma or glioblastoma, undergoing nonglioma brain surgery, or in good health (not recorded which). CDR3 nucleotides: TGCAGTGCCTTATCCGGGGCCTTAGCGGGAGGGGCGGGGGAGACCCAGTACTTC. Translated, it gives CSALSGALAGGAGETQYF.